These 2 T cell receptor beta chains originate from one sample sequenced in a study of glioma-infiltrating T cells after dendritic cell vaccination. Some clones are missing from TCRdb's copy, which holds only in-frame ones; the method was immunoSEQ multiplex PCR. The sample lists 75,000 to 100,000 clones; approximately 81% were seen once. The specimen comprised blood, sampled before dendritic cell vaccination. These receptors were obtained from a human donor with glioblastoma.

The chain carries TRBV18 and TRBJ2-1; 8 bases map to TRBD1. Germline V gives CDR1 KGHSH, CDR2 LQKENI. CDR3 size: 16 residues. The V gene end was trimmed by 0 bases and the J gene end by 4 bases; junction bases not matched to a gene: 5. The CDR3, as DNA: TGTGCCAGCTCACCACCTCAGGGGGCGAGGTACAATGAGCAGTTCTTC. It translates to CASSPPQGARYNEQFF.

This clone appeared a few times. V usage is TRBV30 and J usage is TRBJ2-7; TRBD2 matches 9 bases. Germline V CDR1 and CDR2: GTSNPN, SVGIG (reference sequence). CDR3 size: 15 residues. Germline trimming cut 4 bases from V and 4 bases from J; bases unmatched to any gene: 11. This CDR3 reads CAWNSWASGVYEQYF. The CDR3 coding sequence is TGTGCCTGGAACTCGTGGGCTAGCGGGGTATACGAGCAGTACTTC.